This T cell receptor (beta chain) was obtained from a study of prognosis after radiotherapy for stage I lung cancer. Whole-study results and caveats: Patients' TRBV and TRBJ gene usage reportedly differed by presence or absence of metastases.

This clonotype was observed many times. Antigen unknown. The CDR3 loop spans 18 amino acids. Germline V gene sequence: CDR1 GTSNPN, CDR2 SVGIG (reference sequence). Template was genomic DNA; TCR beta CDR3 amplified in two multiplex PCR rounds. Gene-specific primers for each TRBV and TRBJ gene drove first-round PCR. MiXCR, applied by TCRdb to the multiplex PCR reads, yields one record per CDR3 protein. The sample records around 18,000 distinct CDR3 sequences, approximately 30% being singletons. The chain carries TRBV30 and TRBJ2-2; 10 bases align to TRBD2. This TCR derives from a donor at least 50 years old with non-small cell lung cancer. The sequencing used PBMCs, collected before or after stereotactic body radiation therapy (not recorded which). The CDR3 sequence: CAPPGLAGEPSGAGELFF. As DNA, the CDR3 is TGTGCTCCCCCCGGGCTAGCGGGAGAACCGAGCGGGGCCGGGGAGCTGTTTTTT.